Listed below are T cell receptor beta chains from one sample, sequenced in a study of blood T cell repertoires in COVID-19. Only in-frame clones appear in the TCRdb table, and some are missing; sequencing was by immunoSEQ multiplex PCR. The sample includes roughly 140,000 clones, approximately 92% of them seen just once. The sequenced sample was peripheral blood. These receptors originate from a woman aged 55-69 years with active COVID-19. Both conserved end residues are part of each CDR3. D genes are given only for firm matches. Clone size is given for some rows only: seen once, a few or many times, or a class if the clone is expanded.

>TRBV5-6|TRBJ1-6|NA|NA
TGTGCCAGCAGCTTGACAGATTATAATTCACCCCTCCACTTT
CASSLTDYNSPLHF
>TRBV10-3|TRBJ1-5|NA|NA
TGTGCCATCAGTGAGGGCGGCAGGGGTCAGCCCCAGCATTTT
CAISEGGRGQPQHF
>TRBV10-2|TRBJ2-3|TRBD2|NA
TGCGCCAGCAGTGAATCGGGACTAGCGGGTAGCACAGATACGCAGTATTTT
CASSESGLAGSTDTQYF
>TRBV28|TRBJ2-3|NA|NA
TGTGCCAGCAGTTGGGGAGGAGTTTTCACAGATACGCAGTATTTT
CASSWGGVFTDTQYF
>TRBV7-9|TRBJ2-1|NA|NA
TGTGCCAGCAGCTCATGGACAGAGAACAATGAGCAGTTCTTC
CASSSWTENNEQFF
>TRBV7-2|TRBJ1-4|TRBD1|NA
TGTGCCAGCAGCCCCACCAAAACAGGGGTTAGAGAAAAACTGTTTTTT
CASSPTKTGVREKLFF
>TRBV6-2/TRBV6-3|TRBJ2-7|TRBD2|few
TGTGCCAGCAGTTACGGCGGGAGGCCTTACGAGCAGTACTTC
CASSYGGRPYEQYF
>TRBV5-4|TRBJ2-1|TRBD2|NA
TGTGCCAGCAGCCCGGGACTAGCGGGAGACAGTGAGCAGTTCTTC
CASSPGLAGDSEQFF
>TRBV4-2|TRBJ2-6|TRBD2|NA
TGTGCCAGCAGCCGGACTAGCACTAGCTCTGGGGCCAACGTCCTGACTTTC
CASSRTSTSSGANVLTF
>TRBV18|TRBJ1-2|NA|NA
TGTGCCAGCTCACCGGACAGCTACTATGGCTACACCTTC
CASSPDSYYGYTF
>TRBV3-1/TRBV3-2|TRBJ1-2|NA|NA
TGTGCCAGCAGCCAAGATTGGGCAGGGGCCTATGGCTACACCTTC
CASSQDWAGAYGYTF
>TRBV28|TRBJ2-7|TRBD2|NA
TGTGCCAGCAGTTTATTAACTAGCGGGACGGTCGAGCAGTACTTC
CASSLLTSGTVEQYF
>TRBV11-2|TRBJ2-5|NA|NA
TGTGCCAGCAGCGCCTACAGGGGGGGGGAGACCCAGTACTTC
CASSAYRGGETQYF
>TRBV28|TRBJ1-5|NA|NA
TGTGCCAGCAGTCCCTTTCGTCAGCCCCAGCATTTT
CASSPFRQPQHF
>TRBV3-1/TRBV3-2|TRBJ2-3|TRBD2|NA
TGTGCCAGCAGCCAAGCGGGACTAGCGGGAAACACAGATACGCAGTATTTT
CASSQAGLAGNTDTQYF
>TRBV9|TRBJ1-6|NA|few
TGTGCCAGCAATGAGGGAAGTCATAATTCACCCCTCCACTTT
CASNEGSHNSPLHF
>TRBV28|TRBJ1-1|NA|NA
TGTGCCAGCAGCCCGAGGGCGAATACTGAAGCTTTCTTT
CASSPRANTEAFF
>TRBV29-1|TRBJ2-1|TRBD2|NA
TGCAGCGTTGACCGGCGAGACTTAGCGGGAGGGCCAAATTACAATGAGCAGTTCTTC
CSVDRRDLAGGPNYNEQFF
>TRBV6-9|TRBJ1-2|NA|once
TGTGCCAGCAGTCCCACGATGGTGGCCTATGGCTACACCTTC
CASSPTMVAYGYTF
>TRBV5-1|TRBJ2-4|TRBD1|NA
TGCGCCAGCAGCTTGGAGGCAGGGGGTTCCAAAAACATTCAGTACTTC
CASSLEAGGSKNIQYF
>TRBV7-2|TRBJ1-2|NA|NA
TGTGCCAGCAGCTTGACAGGTTCAGGAGGCTATGGCTACACCTTC
CASSLTGSGGYGYTF
>TRBV6-2/TRBV6-3|TRBJ1-2|NA|NA
TGTGCCAGCAGTCCCGGAGGGAGGGGAGGAAGGGACTTCTATGGCTACACCTTC
CASSPGGRGGRDFYGYTF
>TRBV5-1|TRBJ1-2|TRBD1|NA
TGCGCCAGCAGCTTGACAGGGGGGGATGGCTACACCTTC
CASSLTGGDGYTF
>TRBV5-1|TRBJ1-6|NA|NA
TGCGCCAGCAGCTTAGGACAGTTAGATTCACCCCTCCACTTT
CASSLGQLDSPLHF
>TRBV27|TRBJ2-2|NA|NA
TGTGCCAGCAGCGCAGTAAGGGGGTCCGGGGAGCTGTTTTTT
CASSAVRGSGELFF
>TRBV28|TRBJ2-3|TRBD1|NA
TGTGCCAGCATCGAGGACAGGAACACAGATACGCAGTATTTT
CASIEDRNTDTQYF
>TRBV28|TRBJ2-7|NA|NA
TGTGCCAGCAGTTTTGGGTGGGAGTTGGACGAGCAGTACTTC
CASSFGWELDEQYF
>TRBV19|TRBJ2-5|NA|NA
TGTGCCAGCGCGCAGGGAGAGACCCAGTACTTC
CASAQGETQYF
>TRBV15|TRBJ2-5|NA|NA
TGTGCCACCAGCAGAGATCTCCCTAGTAAGGAGACCCAGTACTTC
CATSRDLPSKETQYF
>TRBV5-1|TRBJ2-7|NA|NA
TGCGCCAGCAGCTTGGTGGCAGGGTTTGACGAGCAGTACTTC
CASSLVAGFDEQYF
>TRBV6-6|TRBJ1-1|NA|NA
TGTGCCAGCGCGGACAGGAACACTGAAGCTTTCTTT
CASADRNTEAFF
>TRBV2|TRBJ2-2|TRBD2|NA
TGTGCCAGCAGATTACTAGCGGAGATCACCGGGGAGCTGTTTTTT
CASRLLAEITGELFF
>TRBV12-3/TRBV12-4|TRBJ2-3|NA|NA
TGTGCCAGCAGCGCAGGGTCCACAGATACGCAGTATTTT
CASSAGSTDTQYF
>TRBV4-2|TRBJ2-1|NA|NA
TGTGCCAGCAGCCAAGAGAGCGGTGTATCCTACAATGAGCAGTTCTTC
CASSQESGVSYNEQFF
>TRBV10-3|TRBJ2-1|NA|NA
TGTGCATCACGGAGGTTCGAGGGGCTAGCGATCGAAGTTGGGCAGTTCTTC
CASRRFEGLAIEVGQFF
>TRBV3-1/TRBV3-2|TRBJ2-2|TRBD1|NA
TGTGCCAGCAGCCGAGTCGCCGGGACAGTGAACACCGGGGAGCTGTTTTTT
CASSRVAGTVNTGELFF
>TRBV27|TRBJ2-3|TRBD2|NA
TGTGCCAGCAGTTCGCGAGCGGGAGGGCCACCAGATACGCAGTATTTT
CASSSRAGGPPDTQYF
>TRBV15|TRBJ2-4|NA|NA
TGTGCCACCAGCAGCCGACAGGATGTGTCCAAAAACATTCAGTACTTC
CATSSRQDVSKNIQYF
>TRBV7-3|TRBJ2-3|NA|NA
TGTGCCAGCAGCTTGACTTACACAGATACGCAGTATTTT
CASSLTYTDTQYF
>TRBV28|TRBJ2-3|TRBD1|NA
TGTGCCAGCAGTCCGGCCGGGACAGGGCTAGATACGCAGTATTTT
CASSPAGTGLDTQYF
>TRBV15|TRBJ2-1|TRBD2|NA
TGTGCCACCAGCAGAGCCCTCAAAAGGGAAGGGACTAGCAATGAGCAGTTCTTC
CATSRALKREGTSNEQFF
>TRBV10-3|TRBJ2-7|NA|NA
TGTGCCGCCCATGGCGGGTTCGGGACCTACGAGCAGTACTTC
CAAHGGFGTYEQYF
>TRBV19|TRBJ2-5|NA|NA
TGTGCCAGTAGTCAGGGGAAGGGAGAGACCCAGTACTTC
CASSQGKGETQYF
>TRBV7-9|TRBJ2-1|NA|NA
TGTGCCAGCAGCCTCCCGGCCAGGGGGGTGGACAATGAGCAGTTCTTC
CASSLPARGVDNEQFF
>TRBV7-3|TRBJ2-2|NA|NA
TGTGCCAGCAGCCTCCAACCCTGGGGCTCCGGGGAGCTGTTTTTT
CASSLQPWGSGELFF
>TRBV19|TRBJ2-7|TRBD1|NA
TGTGCCAGTAGTGCTAAGGGACAGTCGAAGGGCAACGAGCAGTACTTC
CASSAKGQSKGNEQYF